The clone carrying this T cell receptor beta chain appeared once. These data come from a study of cytomegalovirus exposure and HLA in healthy donors. Overall study: About 85 million unique TCRs from HLA-typed donors were held in an early release of data.

PCR used 60 Vbeta primers and 13 Jbeta primers. Profiled with immunoSEQ multiplex PCR; TCRdb holds only in-frame clones, not every one. Among about 160,000 clones listed, about 65% were seen once. Germline CDR1 MNHEY, CDR2 SVGAGI. This CDR3 region has 14 residues. V was pared by 8 bases and J by 4 bases, with 17 bases between. The origin of this receptor is a man aged 40-55 years in good health and CMV-seropositive. The sample consisted of PBMCs. V is TRBV6-5 and J is TRBJ1-2, with D possibly TRBD1 on 5 matching bases. Here the CDR3 reads CASVGSAGLYGYTF. The CDR3 DNA is TGTGCCAGCGTCGGGTCGGCAGGGCTCTATGGCTACACCTTC.